Listed below are T cell receptor beta chains from one sample, sequenced in a study of control samples from healthy donors and cancer patients. Here immunoSEQ multiplex PCR was the method, and the copy in TCRdb shows in-frame clones only, minus some. The sample consists of about 120,000 clones, approximately 87% of them appearing once. Material for sequencing was blood. Receptors originate from a man aged 25-40 years in good health. CDR3s include the opening cysteine and the closing phenylalanine or tryptophan. The D gene is left open where the match is weak. For some rows the clone size is stated as once, few or many, or as a class when expanded; others skip it.

V gene	D gene	clone size	J gene	CDR3 length	CDR3 DNA	CDR3 protein
TRBV18	.	.	TRBJ2-5	12	TGTGCCAGCTCACCCTATATAGAGACCCAGTACTTC	CASSPYIETQYF
TRBV7-7	.	.	TRBJ2-1	16	TGTGCCAGCAGCTTAGGCCGGACTGTGGGGCCCAATGAGCAGTTCTTC	CASSLGRTVGPNEQFF
TRBV19	.	.	TRBJ1-1	15	TGTGCCAGTAGTCCTCTGTCTACCGGGGGGACTGAAGCTTTCTTT	CASSPLSTGGTEAFF
TRBV24-1	.	.	TRBJ2-2	14	TGTGCCACCAGTACTACCTTTAGTCACGGGGAGCTGTTTTTT	CATSTTFSHGELFF
TRBV10-1	TRBD2	.	TRBJ2-2	14	TGCGCCACCGGGACTAGCGAGAACACCGGGGAGCTGTTTTTT	CATGTSENTGELFF
TRBV18	.	.	TRBJ2-5	14	TGTGCCAGCTCACCCCCGTCGCACCAAGAGACCCAGTACTTC	CASSPPSHQETQYF
TRBV5-6	.	.	TRBJ1-5	18	TGTGCCAGCAGCTTGTATTTTACGAGCGGAACAGGTCATCAGCCCCAGCATTTT	CASSLYFTSGTGHQPQHF
TRBV11-3	TRBD2	.	TRBJ2-1	16	TGTGCCAGCAGCTCGCGACTAGCGGGGGGGCGGGGTGAGCAGTTCTTC	CASSSRLAGGRGEQFF
TRBV24-1	.	.	TRBJ2-7	15	TGTGCCACCAGTGCCCCGATGGACGGAACCTACGAGCAGTACTTC	CATSAPMDGTYEQYF
TRBV7-8	.	once	TRBJ1-5	14	TGTGCCAGCAGCCCCGGTGGGGGTTCTCAGCCCCAGCATTTT	CASSPGGGSQPQHF
TRBV7-2	.	.	TRBJ2-4	16	TGTGCCAGCAGCAAGGGGGGATTGTCGGCCAAAAACATTCAGTACTTC	CASSKGGLSAKNIQYF
TRBV10-1	.	.	TRBJ1-1	14	TGCGCCAGCAGTGGCCCGGGACAGAACACTGAAGCTTTCTTT	CASSGPGQNTEAFF
TRBV2	.	.	TRBJ2-1	12	TGTGCCAGCAGTGTCCTACGGCATGAGCAGTTCTTC	CASSVLRHEQFF
TRBV4-1	.	.	TRBJ2-3	16	TGCGCCGCACGGGAGCCGGCGGGGGCCGACACAGATACGCAGTATTTT	CAAREPAGADTDTQYF
TRBV5-1	.	.	TRBJ2-1	14	TGCGCCAGCAGCTTGGGGGGCTCCTACAATGAGCAGTTCTTC	CASSLGGSYNEQFF
TRBV7-9	TRBD1	few	TRBJ2-1	16	TGTGCCAGCAGCTTTAGGCCGGGACAGGGGGCGAATGAGCAGTTCTTC	CASSFRPGQGANEQFF
TRBV28	.	.	TRBJ1-2	14	TGTGCCAGCAGTTTATTGGAGGCTAACTATGGCTACACCTTC	CASSLLEANYGYTF
TRBV29-1	.	.	TRBJ1-1	13	TGCAGCGTTGAAGATCGAGGACACACTGAAGCTTTCTTT	CSVEDRGHTEAFF
TRBV29-1	.	once	TRBJ1-1	18	TGCAGCGTTCCCAAGGCCCAAAGGGAGACTGGATGGAACACTGAAGCTTTCTTT	CSVPKAQRETGWNTEAFF
TRBV18	TRBD2	.	TRBJ2-1	16	TGTGCCAGCTCACAAACCGGGACTAGTTCGGGCAATGAGCAGTTCTTC	CASSQTGTSSGNEQFF
TRBV27	.	.	TRBJ1-6	14	TGTGCCAGCAGCCACTTTAGGGCGAATTCACCCCTCCACTTT	CASSHFRANSPLHF
TRBV24-1	.	.	TRBJ1-2	15	TGTGCCACCAGTGACCCTTACCCCTTCGGAGGTGGCTACACCTTC	CATSDPYPFGGGYTF
TRBV25-1	.	once	TRBJ1-3	14	TGTGCCAGCAGTGAACCCGGCTCTGGAAACACCATATATTTT	CASSEPGSGNTIYF
TRBV28	.	.	TRBJ2-3	15	TGTGCCAGCTTCCCGGGACGGAGGTTAACAGATACGCAGTATTTT	CASFPGRRLTDTQYF
TRBV3-1/TRBV3-2	.	.	TRBJ1-5	13	TGTGCCAGCAGCCAAGACAGGAATCAGCCCCAGCATTTT	CASSQDRNQPQHF
TRBV10-1	.	.	TRBJ1-5	13	TGCGCCAGCAGTGCGCTCCCCGGGCAGCCCCAGCATTTT	CASSALPGQPQHF
TRBV19	TRBD2	.	TRBJ2-1	18	TGTGCCAGTAACCCGGGCCCCTCCGGGGGGGCCACCTACAATGAGCAGTTCTTC	CASNPGPSGGATYNEQFF
TRBV3-1/TRBV3-2	.	.	TRBJ1-2	14	TGTGCCAGCAGCCAAGTAGCCCAGGGGATCGGCTACACCTTC	CASSQVAQGIGYTF
TRBV18	.	.	TRBJ1-5	13	TGTGCCAGCTCACCCAGCCCAGGTCAGCCCCAGCATTTT	CASSPSPGQPQHF
TRBV7-9	.	.	TRBJ1-1	12	TGTGCCAGCAGCTTAATGGGCTCTGAAGCTTTCTTT	CASSLMGSEAFF
TRBV5-8	.	.	TRBJ1-5	15	TGTGCCAGCAGCTTGCGGGGGGATAGCAATCAGCCCCAGCATTTT	CASSLRGDSNQPQHF
TRBV18	.	.	TRBJ1-1	11	TGTGCCAGCTCGGTTGAGGATCAGGCTTTCTTT	CASSVEDQAFF
TRBV16	.	.	TRBJ1-2	13	TGTGCCAGCAGCCCCTACAAGGGGAATGGCTACACCTTC	CASSPYKGNGYTF
TRBV14	TRBD2	few	TRBJ2-7	12	TGTGCCAGCAGCCTTAGCGGGTACGAGCAGTACTTC	CASSLSGYEQYF
TRBV24-1	TRBD2	.	TRBJ2-1	15	TGTGCCACCAGTTTACGCGGGGGGGCTTTGGATGAGCAGTTCTTC	CATSLRGGALDEQFF
TRBV5-5	.	.	TRBJ1-6	16	TGTGCCAGCAGCTTGTGGGCAGAGGCCTATAATTCACCCCTCCACTTT	CASSLWAEAYNSPLHF
TRBV3-1/TRBV3-2	.	.	TRBJ2-5	14	TGTGCCAGCAGCCAAGGGACCCTCCGGGAGACCCAGTACTTC	CASSQGTLRETQYF
TRBV14	.	.	TRBJ1-5	14	TGTGCCAGCAGCCAAGGCGGGGGCAATCAGCCCCAGCATTTT	CASSQGGGNQPQHF
TRBV18	.	.	TRBJ1-4	14	TGTGCCAGCTCACCAGGGCAGGGAATCGAAAAACTGTTTTTT	CASSPGQGIEKLFF
TRBV3-1/TRBV3-2	.	.	TRBJ2-3	14	TGTGCCAGCAGCCAAGAGGGGGGCGCGGATACGCAGTATTTT	CASSQEGGADTQYF
TRBV6-4	TRBD1	.	TRBJ2-1	14	TGTGCCAGCAGTAGGGACAGCACCTACAATGAGCAGTTCTTC	CASSRDSTYNEQFF
TRBV5-4	TRBD1	.	TRBJ1-1	14	TGTGCCAGCACTATTCAGGGGGCCGTGACTGAAGCTTTCTTT	CASTIQGAVTEAFF
TRBV6-5	.	.	TRBJ1-4	15	TGTGCCAGCAGTTACATGAGGGCCGCTAATGAAAAACTGTTTTTT	CASSYMRAANEKLFF
TRBV7-2	.	.	TRBJ1-5	15	TGTGCCAGCAGCTTAGCGCTGGGGAACAATCAGCCCCAGCATTTT	CASSLALGNNQPQHF
TRBV6-5	.	.	TRBJ1-1	14	TGTGCCAGCGGGCACCAGGAGGGTTACACTGAAGCTTTCTTT	CASGHQEGYTEAFF
TRBV27	.	few	TRBJ1-5	13	TGTGCCAGCAGTTTATTTCCCAATCAGCCCCAGCATTTT	CASSLFPNQPQHF
TRBV6-4	TRBD1	.	TRBJ1-6	13	TGTGCCAGCAGTGAAGACAGGGTGGGTCCCCTCCACTTT	CASSEDRVGPLHF
TRBV2	.	once	TRBJ1-5	14	TGTGCCAGCAGTGCCATGTCGCCGTTGGAGCCCCAGCATTTT	CASSAMSPLEPQHF
TRBV2	TRBD1	.	TRBJ1-1	14	TGTGCCAGCAGTGTGGACAGGGGGCACACTGAAGCTTTCTTT	CASSVDRGHTEAFF
TRBV6-5	.	.	TRBJ2-2	15	TGTGCCAGCAAAAGGGAGAATACGAACACCGGGGAGCTGTTTTTT	CASKRENTNTGELFF
TRBV6-5	TRBD1	.	TRBJ1-5	14	TGTGCCAGCAGATTTAGGACAGGAGGTCAGCCCCAGCATTTT	CASRFRTGGQPQHF
TRBV27	.	.	TRBJ1-6	13	TGTGCCAGCAAGGGGTCAGGCCCTGAGGGCCTCCACTTT	CASKGSGPEGLHF
TRBV14	TRBD1	.	TRBJ2-1	15	TGTGCCAGCAGCCTCGGGACAGGGTATGGGAATGAGCAGTTCTTC	CASSLGTGYGNEQFF